These 10 T cell receptor beta chains share one sample of origin, sequenced in a study of CXCR3-negative and CXCR3-positive naive CD8 T cells. Study-level results: Naive cells that were CXCR3-positive had more hydrophobic TRB CDR3s (compared with CXCR3-negative naive cells).

The TRB libraries of cDNA were built by UMI-labeled 5' RACE. TCRdb re-called the 5' RACE reads; one entry per CDR3 protein, DNA not given. Its table lists about 130,000 distinct CDR3 sequences. Their target antigens are unknown. The source material was naive CXCR3+ CD8+ T cells from blood. The subset: CD45RO-CCR7+CD27+CD95- naive CD8+ T cells expressing CXCR3 (TNR3+). The receptors come from a human donor in good health. Some clones in this sample may be carry-over from other donors' samples.

The rearrangement uses TRBV7-9 and TRBJ1-6; TCRdb calls TRBD1, which cannot be checked without DNA. The length of the CDR3 is 11 residues. Germline V gene lookup returns CDR1 SEHNR and CDR2 FQNEAQ (reference sequence). CDR3 residues: CASAGDAPLHF.

This chain's CDR3 is CSVHAEVWGLLADTQYF. This chain connects TRBV29-1 to TRBJ2-3; TCRdb proposes TRBD1, but this gene call is untestable without DNA. Germline V CDR1 and CDR2: SQVTM, ANQGSEA. The CDR3 consists of 17 residues.

The V call is TRBV29-1, the J call TRBJ1-2; TCRdb proposes TRBD1, but this gene call is untestable without DNA. The CDR3 contains 13 residues. Germline V gene sequence: CDR1 SQVTM, CDR2 ANQGSEA. CDR3 sequence reads: CSVVTGHREGYTF.

The chain uses TRBV4-3 and TRBJ1-1; absent DNA, TCRdb's TRBD1 call cannot be checked. CDR1 is LGHNA and CDR2 is YSLEER in the germline V gene. This CDR3 is 15 amino acids long. The CDR3 sequence is CASSPGQGLNTEAFF.

The rearrangement uses TRBV5-6 and TRBJ2-1; TCRdb outputs TRBD1, but without DNA this stays unchecked. Germline V gene lookup returns CDR1 SGHDT and CDR2 YYEEEE. This CDR3 region has 16 residues. The CDR3 is CASSNRDRELFKEQFF. Full variable domain (remainder filled in from reference TRBV5-6 and TRBJ2-1): DAGVTQSPTHLIKTRGQQVTLRCSPKSGHDTVSWYQQALGQGPQFIFQYYEEEERQRGNFPDRFSGHQFPNYSSELNVNALLLGDSALYLCASSNRDRELFKEQFFGPGTRLTVL.

The chain combines TRBV14 with TRBJ2-7; checking the TCRdb D call of TRBD1 is not possible without DNA. CDR1 is SGHDN and CDR2 is FVKESK in the germline V gene. The CDR3 is made up of 15 amino acids. The CDR3 is CASSQFPGTVYEQYF.

The chain combines TRBV12-3 or TRBV12-4 with TRBJ2-5. The CDR3 length is 15 residues. CDR3 in amino acids: CASSLAQRIQETQYF.

The CDR3 loop is CASSVGQGWHNEQFF. The chain couples TRBV7-3 to TRBJ2-1; as DNA is missing, the TRBD1 call by TCRdb cannot be tested. This CDR3 region has 15 residues. The germline gives CDR1 SGHTA, CDR2 FQGTGA.

The chain recombines TRBV5-6 with TRBJ2-5; TCRdb designates TRBD2, a call that cannot be tested without DNA. The germline V gene has CDR1 SGHDT and CDR2 YYEEEE. The CDR3 has 15 residues. The CDR3 spells CASSSTSGFQETQYF.

The rearrangement uses TRBV7-6 and TRBJ2-1; TCRdb designates TRBD1, a call that cannot be tested without DNA. The length of the CDR3 is 13 residues. Germline V gives CDR1 SGHVS, CDR2 FNYEAQ. CDR3 residues: CASSIGGYNEQFF.